The 14 T cell receptor beta chains given below trace back to one sample, sequenced in a study of T cells in Graves' hyperthyroidism and ophthalmopathy. The source material, RNA transcripts, was used to amplify TCR beta CDR3 regions. With the HTBI primer set, the TCR CDR3 went through a first round of RT-PCR. TCRdb called the multiplex PCR reads again in MiXCR, with one record for every CDR3 protein. The sample holds approximately 690,000 distinct CDR3 sequences, around 21% seen once. Sequencing input: blood. Receptors originate from a man aged 25 to 40 with Graves' ophthalmopathy.

This clonotype turned up a few times. V and J are TRBV7-9 and TRBJ1-4, with TRBD1 as a possible D gene (6 bases). Germline V gene data show CDR1 as SEHNR and CDR2 as FQNEAQ (reference sequence). The CDR3 covers 15 residues. V was trimmed by 5 bases and J by 5 bases, leaving 15 bases between them. The CDR3 here is CASSAGAVHNEKLFF. Here the CDR3 DNA reads TGTGCCAGCAGCGCGGGGGCGGTCCACAATGAAAAACTGTTTTTT.

The rearrangement uses TRBV5-1 and TRBJ2-7; 9 bases align to TRBD1. Germline trimming cut 5 bases from V and 3 bases from J; bases unmatched to any gene: 6. Germline assignment: CDR1 SGHRS and CDR2 YFSETQ. The CDR3 contains 14 residues. The DNA for the CDR3 is TGCGCCAGCAGAACCGGGACAGGGTACTACGAGCAGTACTTC. Residues: CASRTGTGYYEQYF.

This clonotype was counted a few times. This rearrangement joins TRBV6-5 to TRBJ2-5; 8 nucleotides line up with TRBD2. This CDR3 has 13 residues. Germline trimming cut 5 bases from V and 5 bases from J; bases unmatched to any gene: 4. CDR1 and CDR2 from the germline V gene are MNHEY and SVGAGI. The CDR3 region is CASSNRLAETQYF. Here the CDR3 DNA reads TGTGCCAGCAGTAACCGACTAGCGGAGACCCAGTACTTC.

This sequence joins TRBV10-1 and TRBJ2-1; 15 bases fit TRBD2. Trimming cost V 6 bases and J 11 bases; bases outside gene matches: 8. Germline CDR1 and CDR2: WNHNN and SYGVQD (reference sequence). The CDR3 covers 15 residues. The CDR3 sequence: CASSPGLAGGTKQFF. The CDR3 DNA is TGCGCCAGCAGCCCTGGACTAGCGGGAGGGACCAAGCAGTTCTTC.

The genes are TRBV28 and TRBJ1-2; TRBD1 might be the D (6 bases). The V and J ends lost 5 bases and 4 bases respectively, with 17 bases between them. Per the germline V gene, CDR1 is MDHEN and CDR2 is SYDVKM. The CDR3 runs 15 residues. CDR3 nucleotides: TGTGCCAGCAGTCCCCTCCAGGGGCCCCGCTATGGCTACACCTTC. As protein: CASSPLQGPRYGYTF.

There are many counts of this clonotype. V gene TRBV5-8 combines with J gene TRBJ2-7; 7 bases match TRBD1. Germline loops: CDR1 SGHTS, CDR2 YDEGEE. The CDR3 is made up of 15 amino acids. The trim removed 1 base at V and 1 base at J, leaving 5 bases unmatched. In DNA form, the CDR3 reads TGTGCCAGCAGCTTGAGGGCGGACAGGTCCTACGAGCAGTACTTC. It codes for CASSLRADRSYEQYF. Filled out from reference TRBV5-8 and TRBJ2-7, the complete variable domain reads EAGVTQSPTHLIKTRGQQATLRCSPISGHTSVYWYQQALGLGLQFLLWYDEGEERNRGNFPPRFSGRQFPNYSSELNVNALELEDSALYLCASSLRADRSYEQYFGPGTRLTVT.

In its sample, this clonotype was seen many times. The V gene is TRBV20-1, the J gene TRBJ2-7, with no clear D. V was clipped by 0 bases and J by 2 bases, with 8 bases between them. The germline CDR1 and CDR2 sequences are DFQATT and SNEGSKA (reference sequence). This CDR3 region has 13 residues. Here the CDR3 DNA reads TGCAGTGCTAGAGAGCGGCCAGCCTACGAGCAGTACTTC. Amino acids: CSARERPAYEQYF.

The V and J genes are TRBV5-1 and TRBJ2-5; 8 nucleotides line up with TRBD2. CDR3 length equals 13 residues. V lost 4 bases, J lost 5 bases, and 4 bases stayed unmatched. The V gene's germline CDR1 is SGHRS and CDR2 YFSETQ. CDR3 region: CASSRAGDETQYF. Written as DNA, the CDR3 is TGCGCCAGCAGCCGAGCGGGAGATGAGACCCAGTACTTC. Full variable domain (missing parts from reference TRBV5-1 and TRBJ2-5): KAGVTQTPRYLIKTRGQQVTLSCSPISGHRSVSWYQQTPGQGLQFLFEYFSETQRNKGNFPGRFSGRQFSNSRSEMNVSTLELGDSALYLCASSRAGDETQYFGPGTRLLVL.

This clonotype was counted many times. The chain has TRBV30 and TRBJ2-1; 11 bases agree with TRBD2. Germline V lookup: CDR1 GTSNPN, CDR2 SVGIG (reference sequence). This CDR3 contains 15 residues. V was pared by 3 bases and J by 6 bases, with 7 bases of the junction left unmatched. For the CDR3, the DNA is TGTGCCTGGAGAAAAGGGACTAGCGGTCCCAATGAGCAGTTCTTC. It codes for CAWRKGTSGPNEQFF.

This chain joins TRBV11-2 and TRBJ2-2; TRBD2 might be the D (6 bases). V shed 8 bases and J shed 7 bases, with 17 bases lying between them. The CDR3 runs to 14 residues. Germline CDR1 reads SGHAT; CDR2 reads FQNNGV. The CDR3 is CASAGLLDSGELFF. CDR3 bases: TGTGCCAGCGCGGGGCTGCTAGATAGCGGGGAGCTGTTTTTT.

This clonotype occurred many times. The V and J genes are TRBV2 and TRBJ1-4; 9 bases agree with TRBD1. The CDR3 covers 16 residues. With 4 bases clipped from V and 3 bases from J, the junction kept 6 bases outside the gene matches. Germline lookup yields CDR1 SNHLY and CDR2 FYNNEI. CDR3 DNA sequence: TGTGCCAGCAGTGGGGACAGGGAGTTAGCTAATGAAAAACTGTTTTTT. Protein sequence: CASSGDRELANEKLFF.

CDR3: CASSPGGPNTGELFF. The CDR3, as DNA: TGTGCCAGCAGCCCAGGGGGCCCGAACACCGGGGAGCTGTTTTTT. This chain joins TRBV7-9 and TRBJ2-2, with 8 bases that match TRBD1. V dropped 5 bases and J dropped 0; count of bases not matched to a gene: 2. The CDR3 runs to 15 residues. Germline CDR1 and CDR2: SEHNR and FQNEAQ (reference sequence).

This clonotype was detected once. J is TRBJ2-7 and V is TRBV28, with 13 positions matching TRBD2. Germline V CDR1 and CDR2: MDHEN, SYDVKM. Trimming removed 7 bases from V and 1 base from J; junction bases left unmatched: 10. The CDR3 extends over 17 amino acids. The CDR3 sequence is CASIPGLAGSSSYEQYF. CDR3 nucleotides: TGTGCCAGCATCCCGGGACTAGCGGGATCCTCTTCCTACGAGCAGTACTTC.

Only a few counts were recorded for this clonotype. The J gene is TRBJ2-2, the V gene TRBV7-8; 14 nucleotides agree with TRBD2. From germline, CDR1 is SGHVS and CDR2 FQNEAQ. This CDR3 has 19 residues. Losses at the gene ends were 3 bases for V and 0 bases for J; bases not matched to a gene: 6. The CDR3 loop is CASSFSGLAGAPNTGELFF. DNA of the CDR3: TGTGCCAGCAGCTTCTCGGGACTAGCGGGGGCCCCGAACACCGGGGAGCTGTTTTTT.